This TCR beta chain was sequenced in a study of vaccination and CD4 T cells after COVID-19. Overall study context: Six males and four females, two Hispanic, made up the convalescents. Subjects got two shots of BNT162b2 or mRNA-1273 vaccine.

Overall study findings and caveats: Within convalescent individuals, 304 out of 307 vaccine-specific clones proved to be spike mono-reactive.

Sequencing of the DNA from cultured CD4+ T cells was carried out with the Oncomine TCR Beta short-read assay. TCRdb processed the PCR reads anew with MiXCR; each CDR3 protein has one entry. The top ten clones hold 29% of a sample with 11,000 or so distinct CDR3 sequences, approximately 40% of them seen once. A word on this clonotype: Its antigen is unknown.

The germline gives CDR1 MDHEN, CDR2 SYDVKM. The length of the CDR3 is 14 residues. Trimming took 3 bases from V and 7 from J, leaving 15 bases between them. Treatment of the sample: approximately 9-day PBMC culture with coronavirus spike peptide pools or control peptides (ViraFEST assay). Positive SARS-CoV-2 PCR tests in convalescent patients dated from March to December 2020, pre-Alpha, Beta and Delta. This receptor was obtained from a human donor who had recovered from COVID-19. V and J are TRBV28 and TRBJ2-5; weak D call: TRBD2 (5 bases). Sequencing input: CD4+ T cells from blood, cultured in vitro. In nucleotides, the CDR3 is TGTGCCAGCAGTTTCAGGACTCCTCATGGGACCCAGTACTTC. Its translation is CASSFRTPHGTQYF.